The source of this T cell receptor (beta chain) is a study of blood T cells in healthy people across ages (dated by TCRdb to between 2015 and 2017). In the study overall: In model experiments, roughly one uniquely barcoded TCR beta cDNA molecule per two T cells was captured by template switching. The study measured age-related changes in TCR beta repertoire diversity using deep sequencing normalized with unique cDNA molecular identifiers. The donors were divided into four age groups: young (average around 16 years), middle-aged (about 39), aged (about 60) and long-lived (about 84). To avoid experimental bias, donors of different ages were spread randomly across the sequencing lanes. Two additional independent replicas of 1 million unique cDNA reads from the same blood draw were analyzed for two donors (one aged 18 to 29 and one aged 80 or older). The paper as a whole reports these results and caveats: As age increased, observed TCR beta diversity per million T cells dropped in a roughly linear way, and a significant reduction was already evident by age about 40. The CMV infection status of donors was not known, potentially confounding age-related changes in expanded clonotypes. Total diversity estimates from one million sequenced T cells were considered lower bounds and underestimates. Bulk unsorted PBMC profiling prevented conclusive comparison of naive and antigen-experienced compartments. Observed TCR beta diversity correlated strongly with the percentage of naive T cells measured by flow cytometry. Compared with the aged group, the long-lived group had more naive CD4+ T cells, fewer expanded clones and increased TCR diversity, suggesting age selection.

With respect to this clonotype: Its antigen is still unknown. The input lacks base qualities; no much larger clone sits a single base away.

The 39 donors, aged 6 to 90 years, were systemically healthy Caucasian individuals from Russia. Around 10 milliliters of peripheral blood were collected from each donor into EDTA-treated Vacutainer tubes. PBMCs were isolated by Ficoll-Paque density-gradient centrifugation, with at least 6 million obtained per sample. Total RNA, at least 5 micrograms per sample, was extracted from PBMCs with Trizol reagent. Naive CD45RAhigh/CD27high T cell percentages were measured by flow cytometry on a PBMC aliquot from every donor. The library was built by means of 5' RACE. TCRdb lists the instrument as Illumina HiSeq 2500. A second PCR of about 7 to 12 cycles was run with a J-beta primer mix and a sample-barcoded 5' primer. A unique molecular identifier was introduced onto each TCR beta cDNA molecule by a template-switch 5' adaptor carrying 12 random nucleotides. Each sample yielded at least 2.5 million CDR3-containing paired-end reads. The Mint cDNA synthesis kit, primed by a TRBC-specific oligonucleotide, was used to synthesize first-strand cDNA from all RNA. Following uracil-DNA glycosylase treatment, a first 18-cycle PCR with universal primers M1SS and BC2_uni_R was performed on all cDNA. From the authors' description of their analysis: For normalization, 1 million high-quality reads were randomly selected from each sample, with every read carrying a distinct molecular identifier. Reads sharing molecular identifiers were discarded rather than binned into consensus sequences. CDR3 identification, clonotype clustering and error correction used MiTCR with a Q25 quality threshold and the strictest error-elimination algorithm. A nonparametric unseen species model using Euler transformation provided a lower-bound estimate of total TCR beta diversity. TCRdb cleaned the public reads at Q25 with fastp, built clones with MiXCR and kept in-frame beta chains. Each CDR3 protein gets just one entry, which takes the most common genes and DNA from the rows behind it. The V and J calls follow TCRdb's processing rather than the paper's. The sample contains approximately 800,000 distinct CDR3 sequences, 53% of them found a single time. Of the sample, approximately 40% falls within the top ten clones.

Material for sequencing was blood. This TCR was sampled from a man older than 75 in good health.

The CDR3 region has the sequence CSASDSSGVFPDEQYF. The DNA sequence is given as TGCAGTGCTAGCGACAGTAGCGGAGTTTTTCCGGACGAGCAGTACTTC. The V gene is TRBV20-1 and the J gene is TRBJ2-5; TRBD2 is possibly the D segment (6 matching bases). The J call could be wrong; TRBJ2-7 is a better fit for the DNA end. Including cysteine and phenylalanine, the CDR3 has 16 amino acids. The retained sequence is limited to the CDR3, 48 bases, with the frame set at the first base. According to the germline V gene (reference sequence), CDR1 reads DFQATT and CDR2 reads SNEGSKA.